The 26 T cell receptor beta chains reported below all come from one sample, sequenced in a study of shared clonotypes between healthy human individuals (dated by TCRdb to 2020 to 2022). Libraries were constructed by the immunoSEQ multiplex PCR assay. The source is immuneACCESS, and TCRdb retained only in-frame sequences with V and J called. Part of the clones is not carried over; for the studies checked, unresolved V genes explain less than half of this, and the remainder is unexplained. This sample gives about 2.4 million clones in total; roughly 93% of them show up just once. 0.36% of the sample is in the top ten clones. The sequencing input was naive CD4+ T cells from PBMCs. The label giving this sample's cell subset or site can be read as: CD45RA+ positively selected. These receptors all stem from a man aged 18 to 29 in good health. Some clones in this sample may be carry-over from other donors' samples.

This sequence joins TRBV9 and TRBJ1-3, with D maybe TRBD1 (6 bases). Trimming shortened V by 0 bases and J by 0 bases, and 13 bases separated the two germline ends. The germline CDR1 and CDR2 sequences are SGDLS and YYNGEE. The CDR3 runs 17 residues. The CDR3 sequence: CASSVGLDSGSGNTIYF. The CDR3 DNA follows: TGTGCCAGCAGCGTAGGGTTGGACAGCGGCTCTGGAAACACCATATATTTT.

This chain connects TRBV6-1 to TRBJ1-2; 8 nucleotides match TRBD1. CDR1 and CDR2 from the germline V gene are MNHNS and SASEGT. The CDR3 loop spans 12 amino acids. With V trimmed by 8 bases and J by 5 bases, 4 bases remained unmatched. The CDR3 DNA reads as TGTGCCAGCCAGACAGGGGTATATGGCTACACCTTC. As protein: CASQTGVYGYTF.

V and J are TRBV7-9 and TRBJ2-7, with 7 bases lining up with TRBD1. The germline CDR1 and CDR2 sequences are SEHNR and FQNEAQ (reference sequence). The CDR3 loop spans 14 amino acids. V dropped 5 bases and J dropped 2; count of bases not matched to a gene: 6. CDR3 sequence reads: CASSTGTVPYEQYF. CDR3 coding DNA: TGTGCCAGCAGCACCGGGACAGTTCCCTACGAGCAGTACTTC. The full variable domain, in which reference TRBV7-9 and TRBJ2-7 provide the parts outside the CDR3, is DTGVSQNPRHKITKRGQNVTFRCDPISEHNRLYWYRQTLGQGPEFLTYFQNEAQLEKSRLLSDRFSAERPKGSFSTLEIQRTEQGDSAMYLCASSTGTVPYEQYFGPGTRLTVT.

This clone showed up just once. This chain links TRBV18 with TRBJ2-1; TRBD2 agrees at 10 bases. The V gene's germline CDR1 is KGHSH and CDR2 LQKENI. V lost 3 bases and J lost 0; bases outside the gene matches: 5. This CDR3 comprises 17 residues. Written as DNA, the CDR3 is TGTGCCAGCTCACCGGGGGCTAGCGGGAGCTCCTACAATGAGCAGTTCTTC. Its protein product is CASSPGASGSSYNEQFF.

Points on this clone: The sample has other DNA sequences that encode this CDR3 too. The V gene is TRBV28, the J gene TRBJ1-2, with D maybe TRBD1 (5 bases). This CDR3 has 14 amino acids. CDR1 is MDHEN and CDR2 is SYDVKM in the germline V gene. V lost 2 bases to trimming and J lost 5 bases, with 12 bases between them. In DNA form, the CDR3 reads TGTGCCAGCAGTTTAAGGCAGGGTTCTTATGGCTACACCTTC. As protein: CASSLRQGSYGYTF.

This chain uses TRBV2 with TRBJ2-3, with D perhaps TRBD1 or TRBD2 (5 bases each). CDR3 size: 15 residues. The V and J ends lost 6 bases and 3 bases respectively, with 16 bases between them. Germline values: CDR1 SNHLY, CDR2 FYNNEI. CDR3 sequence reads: CASRAARGWTDTQYF. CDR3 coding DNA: TGTGCCAGCAGGGCAGCGAGGGGCTGGACAGATACGCAGTATTTT.

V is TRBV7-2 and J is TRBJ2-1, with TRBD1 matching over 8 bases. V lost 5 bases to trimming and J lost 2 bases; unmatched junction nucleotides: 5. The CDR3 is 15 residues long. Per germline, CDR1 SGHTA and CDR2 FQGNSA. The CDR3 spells CASSGRQGTYNEQFF. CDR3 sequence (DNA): TGTGCCAGCAGCGGCCGACAGGGGACCTACAATGAGCAGTTCTTC.

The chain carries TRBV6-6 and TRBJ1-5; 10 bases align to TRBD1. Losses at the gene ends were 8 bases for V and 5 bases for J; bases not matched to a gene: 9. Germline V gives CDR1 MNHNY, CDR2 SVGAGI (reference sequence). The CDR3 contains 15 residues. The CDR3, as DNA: TGTGCCAGCTCCGTACCAGGGACAGGGGATCAGCCCCAGCATTTT. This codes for CASSVPGTGDQPQHF.

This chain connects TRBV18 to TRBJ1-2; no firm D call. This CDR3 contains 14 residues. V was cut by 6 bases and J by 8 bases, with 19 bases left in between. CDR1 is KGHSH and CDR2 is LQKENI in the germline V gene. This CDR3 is CASSWTSPPVGYTF. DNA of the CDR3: TGTGCCAGCTCCTGGACCTCCCCCCCTGTAGGCTACACCTTC.

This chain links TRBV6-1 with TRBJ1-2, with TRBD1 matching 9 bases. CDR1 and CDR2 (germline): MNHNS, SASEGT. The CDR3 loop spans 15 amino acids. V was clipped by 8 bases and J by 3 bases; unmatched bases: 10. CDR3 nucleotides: TGTGCCAGCTACACCTTCCGACAGGGGGACTATGGCTACACCTTC. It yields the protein CASYTFRQGDYGYTF.

This CDR3 is CASRPGGFGSYNEQFF. The CDR3, as DNA: TGTGCCAGCAGACCCGGCGGTTTCGGCTCCTACAATGAGCAGTTCTTC. The chain uses TRBV11-3 and TRBJ2-1; D call uncertain. Germline values: CDR1 SGHNT, CDR2 YENEEA. This CDR3 is 16 amino acids long. V was shortened by 6 bases and J by 0 bases, with 15 bases between the two germline ends.

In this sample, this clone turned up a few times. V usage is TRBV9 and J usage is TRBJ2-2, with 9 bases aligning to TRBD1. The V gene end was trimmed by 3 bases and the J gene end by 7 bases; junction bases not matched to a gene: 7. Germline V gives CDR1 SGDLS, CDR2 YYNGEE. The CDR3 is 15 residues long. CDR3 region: CASSAHRGQGGELFF. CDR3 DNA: TGTGCCAGCAGCGCCCACAGGGGGCAAGGCGGGGAGCTGTTTTTT. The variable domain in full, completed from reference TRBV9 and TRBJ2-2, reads DSGVTQTPKHLITATGQRVTLRCSPRSGDLSVYWYQQSLDQGLQFLIQYYNGEERAKGNILERFSAQQFPDLHSELNLSSLELGDSALYFCASSAHRGQGGELFFGEGSRLTVL.

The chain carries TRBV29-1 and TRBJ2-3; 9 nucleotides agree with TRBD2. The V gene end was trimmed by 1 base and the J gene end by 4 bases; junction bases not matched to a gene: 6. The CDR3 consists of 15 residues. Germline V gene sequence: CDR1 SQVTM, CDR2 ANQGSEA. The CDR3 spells CSVEGVEREADTQYF. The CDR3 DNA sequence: TGCAGCGTTGAAGGGGTGGAGCGGGAGGCAGATACGCAGTATTTT.

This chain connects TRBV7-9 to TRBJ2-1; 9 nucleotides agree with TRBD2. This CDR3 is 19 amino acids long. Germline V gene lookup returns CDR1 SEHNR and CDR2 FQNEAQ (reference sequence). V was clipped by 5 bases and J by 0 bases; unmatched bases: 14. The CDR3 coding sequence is TGTGCCAGCAGCACCCGATCCGGGACTAGCCAAAGCTCCTACAATGAGCAGTTCTTC. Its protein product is CASSTRSGTSQSSYNEQFF.

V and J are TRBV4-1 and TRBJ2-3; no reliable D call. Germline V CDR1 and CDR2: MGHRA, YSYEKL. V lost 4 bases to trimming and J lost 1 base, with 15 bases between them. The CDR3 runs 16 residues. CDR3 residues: CASSRLISQGTDTQYF. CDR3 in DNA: TGCGCCAGCAGCCGCCTTATCAGCCAGGGCACAGATACGCAGTATTTT.

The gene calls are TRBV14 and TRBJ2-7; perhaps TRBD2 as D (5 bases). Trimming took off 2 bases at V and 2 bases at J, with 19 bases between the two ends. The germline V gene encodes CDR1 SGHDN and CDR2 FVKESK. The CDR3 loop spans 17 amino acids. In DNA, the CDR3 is TGTGCCAGCAGCCAAATCCCGCTTCGGGGTTTAGCCTACGAGCAGTACTTC. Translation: CASSQIPLRGLAYEQYF.

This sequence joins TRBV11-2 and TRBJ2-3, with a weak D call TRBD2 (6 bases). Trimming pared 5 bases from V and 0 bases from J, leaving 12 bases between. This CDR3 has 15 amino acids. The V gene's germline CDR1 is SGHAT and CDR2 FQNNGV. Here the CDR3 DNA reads TGTGCCAGCAGCCCCCACGGGACTAGCACAGATACGCAGTATTTT. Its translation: CASSPHGTSTDTQYF.

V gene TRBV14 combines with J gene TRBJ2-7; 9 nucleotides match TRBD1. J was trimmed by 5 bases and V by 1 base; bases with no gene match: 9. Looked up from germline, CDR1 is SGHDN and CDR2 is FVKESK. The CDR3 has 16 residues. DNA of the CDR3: TGTGCCAGCAGCCAAGGGACAGGGGATATGGACCACGAGCAGTACTTC. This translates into CASSQGTGDMDHEQYF.

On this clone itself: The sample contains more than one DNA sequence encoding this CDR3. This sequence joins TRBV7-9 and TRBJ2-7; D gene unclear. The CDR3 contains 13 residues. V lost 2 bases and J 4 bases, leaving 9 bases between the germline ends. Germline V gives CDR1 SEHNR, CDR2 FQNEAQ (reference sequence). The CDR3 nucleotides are TGTGCCAGCAGCTTATCCCTCAGTTACGAGCAGTACTTC. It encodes CASSLSLSYEQYF.

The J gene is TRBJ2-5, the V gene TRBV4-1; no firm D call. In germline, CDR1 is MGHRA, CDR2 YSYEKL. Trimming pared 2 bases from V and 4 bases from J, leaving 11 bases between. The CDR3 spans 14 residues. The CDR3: CASSQLPVGETQYF. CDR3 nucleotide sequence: TGCGCCAGCAGCCAATTGCCCGTGGGAGAGACCCAGTACTTC.

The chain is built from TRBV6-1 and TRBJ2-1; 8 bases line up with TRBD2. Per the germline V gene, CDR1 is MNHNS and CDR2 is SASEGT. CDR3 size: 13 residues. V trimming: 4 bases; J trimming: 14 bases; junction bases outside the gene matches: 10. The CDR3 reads CASSVGGGLDEFF. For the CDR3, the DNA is TGTGCCAGCAGTGTCGGGGGGGGGCTAGATGAGTTCTTC.

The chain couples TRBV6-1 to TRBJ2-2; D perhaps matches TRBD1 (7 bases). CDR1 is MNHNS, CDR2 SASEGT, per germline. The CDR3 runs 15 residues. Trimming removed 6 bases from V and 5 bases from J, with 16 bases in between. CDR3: CASSERDSGTGELFF. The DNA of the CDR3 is TGTGCCAGCAGCGAGAGGGACAGCGGGACCGGGGAGCTGTTTTTT.

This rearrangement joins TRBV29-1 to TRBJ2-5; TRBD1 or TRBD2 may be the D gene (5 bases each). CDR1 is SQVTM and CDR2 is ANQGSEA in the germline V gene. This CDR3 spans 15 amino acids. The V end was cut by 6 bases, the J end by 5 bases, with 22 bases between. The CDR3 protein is CSVKGTDGIWETQYF. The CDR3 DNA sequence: TGCAGCGTAAAGGGGACGGATGGAATATGGGAGACCCAGTACTTC.

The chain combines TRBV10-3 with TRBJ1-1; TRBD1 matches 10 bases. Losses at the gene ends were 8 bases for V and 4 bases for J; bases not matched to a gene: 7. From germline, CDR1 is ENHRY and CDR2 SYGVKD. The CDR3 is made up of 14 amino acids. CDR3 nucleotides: TGTGCCATCGCGACAGGGGGCCTAAGCACTGAAGCTTTCTTT. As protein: CAIATGGLSTEAFF.

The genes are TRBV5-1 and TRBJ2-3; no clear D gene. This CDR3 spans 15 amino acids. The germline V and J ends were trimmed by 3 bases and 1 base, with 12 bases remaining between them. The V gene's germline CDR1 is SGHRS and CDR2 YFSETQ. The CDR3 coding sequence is TGCGCCAGCAGCTCCCTAGTTACTGGCACAGATACGCAGTATTTT. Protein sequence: CASSSLVTGTDTQYF.

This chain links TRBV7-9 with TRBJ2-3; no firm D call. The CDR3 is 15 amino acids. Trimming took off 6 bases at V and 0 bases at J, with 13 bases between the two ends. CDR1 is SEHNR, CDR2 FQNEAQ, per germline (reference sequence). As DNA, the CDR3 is TGTGCCAGCAGACCATTGACCTCTAGCACAGATACGCAGTATTTT. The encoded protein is CASRPLTSSTDTQYF.